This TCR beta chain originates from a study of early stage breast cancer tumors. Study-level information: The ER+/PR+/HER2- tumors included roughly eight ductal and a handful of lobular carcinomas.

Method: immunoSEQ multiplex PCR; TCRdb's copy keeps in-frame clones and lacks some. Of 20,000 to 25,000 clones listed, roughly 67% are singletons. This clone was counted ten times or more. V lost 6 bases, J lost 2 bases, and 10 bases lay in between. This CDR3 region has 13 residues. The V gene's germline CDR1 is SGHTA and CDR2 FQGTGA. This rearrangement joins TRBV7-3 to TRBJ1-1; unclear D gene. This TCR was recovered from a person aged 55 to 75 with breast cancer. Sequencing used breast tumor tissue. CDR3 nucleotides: TGTGCCAGCAGGCAGACACGAAACACTGAAGCTTTCTTT. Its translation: CASRQTRNTEAFF.